The rows below give T cell receptor beta chains drawn from one sample of a study of memory CD4+ T cells and cytomegalovirus serostatus. Assay used: immunoSEQ multiplex PCR; TCRdb lists only in-frame clones, some missing. Here the sample spans roughly 50,000 clones, roughly 78% being singletons. The specimen was memory CD4+ T cells from blood. Source of these receptors: an adult in good health and CMV-seronegative. Each CDR3 is given with its conserved first and last residue. The D gene is left open where the match is weak. The size field is filled for only some rows; it gives once, few, many or a size class.

CDR3aa	CDR3nt	j_gene	d_gene	v_gene	abundance
CASSLGGAGTGNTIYF	TGCGCCAGCAGCTTGGGGGGCGCCGGAACTGGAAACACCATATATTTT	TRBJ1-3	-	TRBV5-1	few
CATSGLAGVAYEQYF	TGTGCCACCAGCGGATTAGCGGGAGTCGCCTACGAGCAGTACTTC	TRBJ2-7	TRBD2	TRBV15	-
CASSQGQLNGEQFF	TGTGCCAGCAGCCAGGGACAGCTGAACGGTGAGCAGTTCTTC	TRBJ2-1	TRBD1	TRBV14	-
CASSFRGVRDTEAFF	TGTGCCAGCAGTTTTAGGGGGGTAAGAGACACTGAAGCTTTCTTT	TRBJ1-1	-	TRBV27	-
CASSYSLQATAPLHF	TGTGCCAGCAGTTACAGTCTACAGGCCACGGCTCCCCTCCACTTT	TRBJ1-6	-	TRBV6-6	-
CASSQDRQNEKLFF	TGTGCCAGCAGTCAAGACAGGCAAAATGAAAAACTGTTTTTT	TRBJ1-4	-	TRBV2	-
CASRRDRGGEKLFF	TGTGCCAGCAGGCGGGACAGGGGAGGTGAAAAACTGTTTTTT	TRBJ1-4	TRBD1	TRBV2	few
CASSPIMRGRRPYEQYF	TGTGCCAGCAGCCCCATCATGAGAGGGAGAAGGCCCTACGAGCAGTACTTC	TRBJ2-7	-	TRBV11-2	-
CASSPIGTNRKNEQYF	TGTGCCAGCAGTCCGATAGGGACTAACAGGAAAAACGAGCAGTACTTC	TRBJ2-7	TRBD2	TRBV27	-
CASSPPGAESSGANVLTF	TGTGCCAGTAGTCCCCCCGGGGCGGAAAGCTCTGGGGCCAACGTCCTGACTTTC	TRBJ2-6	-	TRBV19	-
CASSRTGGGHNEQFF	TGTGCCAGCAGTCGTACAGGGGGCGGGCACAATGAGCAGTTCTTC	TRBJ2-1	TRBD1	TRBV6-5	-
CASSPGGWSTDTQYF	TGTGCCAGCAGCCCGGGGGGGTGGAGCACAGATACGCAGTATTTT	TRBJ2-3	TRBD2	TRBV5-4	-
CASSLGSGQVGEQYF	TGTGCCAGCAGCTTAGGGTCTGGACAGGTGGGCGAGCAGTACTTC	TRBJ2-7	TRBD1	TRBV7-2	-
CASSPGTSGARAQYF	TGTGCCAGCAGCCCCGGGACTAGCGGGGCCCGGGCCCAGTACTTC	TRBJ2-5	TRBD2	TRBV11-2	-
CASSLGDEHYGYTF	TGCGCCAGCAGCTTGGGCGATGAGCACTATGGCTACACCTTC	TRBJ1-2	-	TRBV5-1	few
CASTYSLSNQPQHF	TGTGCCAGTACTTACAGCCTTAGCAATCAGCCCCAGCATTTT	TRBJ1-5	-	TRBV19	-
CASSTSLQSFSGANVLTF	TGTGCCAGTAGTACCTCCTTACAGTCCTTCTCTGGGGCCAACGTCCTGACTTTC	TRBJ2-6	-	TRBV19	-
CASSPGQANYGYTF	TGTGCCAGCAGCCCCGGACAGGCAAACTATGGCTACACCTTC	TRBJ1-2	TRBD1	TRBV28	-
CASSFSPGQGGETQYF	TGCGCCAGCAGCTTTTCCCCGGGACAGGGTGGCGAGACCCAGTACTTC	TRBJ2-5	TRBD1	TRBV5-1	-
CASSNPADSYEQYF	TGTGCCAGCAGTAACCCCGCGGACTCCTACGAGCAGTACTTC	TRBJ2-7	-	TRBV6-5	-
CAWETGRNYGYTF	TGTGCCTGGGAGACAGGTCGGAACTATGGCTACACCTTC	TRBJ1-2	-	TRBV30	-
CASSQGVLTIQYF	TGCGCCAGCAGCCAAGGGGTCTTGACGATCCAGTACTTC	TRBJ2-7	-	TRBV4-1	medium-sized
CSVEVETQYF	TGCAGCGTTGAGGTGGAGACCCAGTACTTC	TRBJ2-5	-	TRBV29-1	-
CASSPSGTGGFSTNEKLFF	TGTGCCAGCTCACCCTCCGGGACAGGGGGCTTTTCAACTAATGAAAAACTGTTTTTT	TRBJ1-4	TRBD1	TRBV18	-
CASSPPPGLAGSYEQYF	TGTGCCAGCAGTCCTCCCCCTGGACTAGCGGGCTCCTACGAGCAGTACTTC	TRBJ2-7	TRBD2	TRBV28	-
CASSVSGGGGAGANVLTF	TGTGCCAGCAGTGTGAGTGGTGGTGGGGGAGCGGGGGCCAACGTCCTGACTTTC	TRBJ2-6	-	TRBV2	-
CASSPGQGYNQPQHF	TGCGCCAGCAGCCCCGGACAGGGCTACAATCAGCCCCAGCATTTT	TRBJ1-5	TRBD1	TRBV5-1	-
CASSPRDIGYNEQFF	TGTGCCAGCTCACCACGCGATATAGGATACAATGAGCAGTTCTTC	TRBJ2-1	-	TRBV18	-
CASSHPLSGRPRVETQYF	TGTGCCAGCAGCCACCCCCTTAGCGGGAGGCCGAGAGTGGAGACCCAGTACTTC	TRBJ2-5	TRBD2	TRBV7-6	-
CASSEEGQLAGNTIYF	TGTGCCAGCAGTGAAGAGGGACAGCTAGCTGGAAACACCATATATTTT	TRBJ1-3	TRBD1	TRBV2	-
CASSPTGGRSDTEAFF	TGTGCCAGCAGCCCAACAGGGGGCCGTTCTGACACTGAAGCTTTCTTT	TRBJ1-1	TRBD1	TRBV7-9	few
CAWSGGTGSEKLFF	TGTGCCTGGAGCGGGGGGACAGGGAGTGAAAAACTGTTTTTT	TRBJ1-4	TRBD1	TRBV30	-
CASSGDGQFF	TGTGCCAGCAGCGGTGATGGGCAGTTCTTC	TRBJ2-1	-	TRBV7-2	-
CASSFGRGEKLFF	TGTGCCAGCAGCTTTGGACGGGGTGAAAAACTGTTTTTT	TRBJ1-4	-	TRBV5-6	once
CASSRTGRIGEQYF	TGTGCCAGCAGTCGTACAGGGCGTATCGGCGAGCAGTACTTC	TRBJ2-7	-	TRBV27	-
CASSLQGTGELFF	TGTGCCAGCAGCCTACAGGGAACCGGGGAGCTGTTTTTT	TRBJ2-2	-	TRBV14	once
CASSPGAGFNSNQPQHF	TGTGCCAGCAGTCCAGGAGCAGGGTTTAATAGCAATCAGCCCCAGCATTTT	TRBJ1-5	-	TRBV27	-
CAISASGETQYF	TGTGCCATCAGTGCTAGTGGAGAGACCCAGTACTTC	TRBJ2-5	-	TRBV10-3	-
CASLVGTANYGYTF	TGTGCCAGCCTAGTAGGGACGGCTAACTATGGCTACACCTTC	TRBJ1-2	-	TRBV5-5	-
CASSLRVGTQYF	TGTGCCAGCAGCCTCCGCGTAGGTACGCAGTATTTT	TRBJ2-3	-	TRBV7-2	-
CASSLEARGAGGTQYF	TGCGCCAGCAGCTTGGAGGCACGGGGGGCCGGAGGGACCCAGTACTTC	TRBJ2-5	-	TRBV5-1	-